The clone carrying this T cell receptor (beta chain) was observed many times. The source of the sample is a study of T cells after yellow fever vaccination. Turning to the study itself: Each low-cell-number fraction was prepared by means of SMART-Seq v4 Ultra Low Input.

Study-wide results and limits: Sorting of memory subsets on day 0 yielded almost no detectable vaccine-responding clonotypes. Clonotypes appearing in both CD4 and CD8 compartments existed, and their share was small.

Germline CDR1 reads LNHNV; CDR2 reads YYDKDF (reference sequence). This CDR3 region has 13 residues. V lost 5 bases and J lost 5, with 10 bases in between. Template-switching 5'RACE yielded the TCR cDNA; a universal primer site and UMIs were added in the process. TCRdb re-analysed the 5' RACE reads in MiXCR, keeping a single row per CDR3 protein. The table lists 30,000 to 35,000 distinct CDR3 sequences, 5% to 8.5% of them singletons, with approximately 23% in the top ten. The sample in question was PBMCs, either bulk or a sorted T-cell subset (CD4+, CD8+, memory, or dextramer-sorted; not recorded which), obtained on the day of the first yellow fever vaccination. This TCR derives from a man in his late teens or twenties who received the YFV17D yellow fever vaccine. The chain employs TRBV15 and TRBJ2-1; no definite D call. DNA for the CDR3: TGTGCCACCAGCGTCGGGCTAAACAATGAGCAGTTCTTC. As protein: CATSVGLNNEQFF.